This T cell receptor beta chain came from a study of monozygotic twins with inflammatory bowel disease. General study findings and limits: Clonotype overlap with others was lower in IBD patients than in healthy twins, a difference that was greatest with disease activity. Support for a single strong signal or clonotype associated with IBD was absent.

In regard to this clonotype: What it binds is not known.

The CDR3 is 13 residues long. The germline CDR1 and CDR2 sequences are DFQATT and SNEGSKA (reference sequence). TCRdb re-called the 5' RACE reads; one entry per CDR3 protein, DNA not given. Listed are approximately 330,000 distinct CDR3 sequences; around 2% falls within the top ten. V gene TRBV20-1 combines with J gene TRBJ2-7. The receptor comes from a human donor with ulcerative colitis or Crohn's disease, or a healthy co-twin of an affected twin (not recorded which). Sequenced sample: blood. The CDR3 here is CSARDLATCGQYF.